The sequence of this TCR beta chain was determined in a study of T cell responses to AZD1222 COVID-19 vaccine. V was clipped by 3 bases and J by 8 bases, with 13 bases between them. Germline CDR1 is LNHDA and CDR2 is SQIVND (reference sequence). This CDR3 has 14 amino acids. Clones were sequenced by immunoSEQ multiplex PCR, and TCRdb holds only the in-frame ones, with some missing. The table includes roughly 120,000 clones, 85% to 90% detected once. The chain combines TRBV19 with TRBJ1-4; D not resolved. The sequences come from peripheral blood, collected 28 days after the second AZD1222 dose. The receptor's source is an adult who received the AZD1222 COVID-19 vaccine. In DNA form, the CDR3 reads TGTGCCAGTAGTATCATCTCGGCGGGCGAAAAACTGTTTTTT. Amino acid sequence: CASSIISAGEKLFF.